Sequencing of this TCR beta chain was carried out in a study of blood T cell repertoires in COVID-19 (dated by TCRdb to the early 2020s). Regarding the complete study: The collaborator samples originated in the United States, Italy and Spain and spanned the acute and convalescent phases of COVID-19. Samples were obtained from the ongoing ImmuneRACE study (first 160 participants) and from 1,000 to 1,500 subjects provided by 6 global collaborators. The repertoires were made available in a free public database intended to serve as a resource for research on the immune response to SARS-CoV-2. Deeply sampled blood TCRbeta repertoires from subjects exposed to, actively infected with, or recovered from COVID-19 were included in the dataset. Where available, HLA class I and class II types were obtained from metadata supplied by the sample provider rather than from assay-based typing. The material from the prospective study consisted of cDNA or gDNA derived from T cells, B-cell-depleted T cells, or PBMCs. The sample metadata nearly always contained a de-identified subject ID, COVID-19 status, age in years and sex. Beyond this particular receptor, the publication reports: Clinical and demographic metadata were provided uncurated, with the amount varying by source and participant.

From a lookup of the germline V gene, CDR1 and CDR2 are KGHSH and LQKENI. The junction shows trimming of 1 base on V and 6 bases on J, and the gene matches do not reach 6 bases of it. There are 16 amino acids in the CDR3, from cysteine to phenylalanine inclusive. The read is trimmed to its CDR3 DNA, 48 bases read in frame from base 1. As for this clone: Its antigen is still unknown. No much larger clone exists at a distance of one base, and base qualities are not known.

The immunoSEQ Assay, a bias-controlled multiplex PCR, was used to amplify TCRbeta CDR3 regions from genomic DNA. Concerning the study's data processing: Within the assay, amplification of reference gene primers was used to estimate how many nucleated cells each sample contained. To quantify the absolute abundance of each unique TCRbeta CDR3 rearrangement, sequence reads were collapsed and filtered. For each sample, productive Simpson clonality was calculated as the square root of Simpson's diversity index over productive rearrangements. The source is immuneACCESS, and TCRdb retained only in-frame sequences with V and J called. Part of the clones is not carried over; for the studies checked, unresolved V genes explain less than half of this, and the remainder is unexplained. V, J and clone size derive from that table, while D and trimming were established from the DNA sequence. This sample has about 400,000 clones in its table, and 70% to 90% of those were observed once. In total, the top ten clones hold roughly 2% of the sample.

Participants in the prospective study were aged roughly 18 to 90 years, lived in more than 20 United States geographic areas, and enrolled through a virtual design. To assign participants to cohorts, the prospective study relied on clinical history that participants themselves reported in a screening survey and a study questionnaire. In the prospective study, whole blood, serum and a nasopharyngeal or oropharyngeal swab were collected from each participant by mobile phlebotomists. Over a roughly two-month period, participants in the prospective study had the option of providing additional blood draws and questionnaires. Prospective study blood samples were shipped either frozen or at room temperature before DNA extraction.

This sequence originates from a woman between 18 and 29 years old with acute COVID-19. The rearrangement joined TRBV18 to TRBJ1-4, with 9 bases in between that match TRBD1. The sequenced material came from PBMCs or T cells enriched from blood (not recorded which). The CDR3 sequence is CASSPLMGQGHEKLFF. The DNA is TGTGCCAGCTCACCACTGATGGGACAGGGTCATGAAAAACTGTTTTTT.